This T cell receptor beta chain was found in a study of T cell responses to AZD1222 COVID-19 vaccine. Study details: Pooled in the analysis were second doses at about 4 or about 12 weeks. Whole-study results and caveats: Regions 160-218 and 743-854 dominated among vaccine-associated CD4 TCRs spanning spike. Variant regions that are unmutated are reportedly the target of nearly half of spike-specific TCRs. Repertoires were collected only later (after the peak T cell response had occurred).

Germline V gene sequence: CDR1 SQVTM, CDR2 ANQGSEA. The length of the CDR3 is 14 residues. V lost 3 bases and J lost 2; bases outside the gene matches: 4. Method: immunoSEQ multiplex PCR; TCRdb's copy keeps in-frame clones and lacks some. Here the sample spans around 140,000 clones, roughly 92% being singletons. To note about this clone: Its antigen remains unknown.

This specimen consisted of peripheral blood, obtained on day 0 of AZD1222 vaccination. The clonotype originates from an adult in good health. The chain carries TRBV29-1 and TRBJ2-5; TRBD1 matches at 9 bases. In DNA, the CDR3 is TGCAGCGTTGAGAGGGGACAGGGACAAGAGACCCAGTACTTC. Protein product: CSVERGQGQETQYF.